One and the same sample provided the 32 T cell receptor beta chains below, sequenced in a study of shared clonotypes between healthy human individuals. Profiling relied on immunoSEQ multiplex PCR, and the TCRdb table lists in-frame clones only, not all of them. The table has roughly 1,800,000 clones, about 95% seen once. CD45RO negativity and positive selection for CCR7 defined naive CD8 cells, a population that excluded terminally differentiated effector memory CD45RA+ cells. Sequencing used naive CD8+ T cells sorted from blood. Receptor source: a man between 18 and 35 years old in good health.

CDR3 coding DNA: TGTGCCAGCAGTTTGACCGGGGTGAGGGGTGGCTACACCTTC. Amino acid sequence: CASSLTGVRGGYTF. This chain connects TRBV28 to TRBJ1-2, with a weak D call TRBD1 (5 bases). The CDR3 covers 14 residues. Germline assignment: CDR1 MDHEN and CDR2 SYDVKM. Trimming shortened V by 3 bases and J by 7 bases, and 15 bases separated the two germline ends.

J is TRBJ2-2 and V is TRBV11-2; D is unresolved. CDR3 length: 13 residues. Between the trimmed V and J ends, which lost 4 bases and 3 bases, there was a span of 6 bases. Per the germline V gene, CDR1 is SGHAT and CDR2 is FQNNGV. CDR3 region: CASSSPYTGELFF. The CDR3 DNA reads TGTGCCAGCAGCTCACCGTACACCGGGGAGCTGTTTTTT. The full variable domain, in which reference TRBV11-2 and TRBJ2-2 provide the parts outside the CDR3, is EAGVAQSPRYKIIEKRQSVAFWCNPISGHATLYWYQQILGQGPKLLIQFQNNGVVDDSQLPKDRFSAERLKGVDSTLKIQPAKLEDSAVYLCASSSPYTGELFFGEGSRLTVL.

The chain is built from TRBV9 and TRBJ2-7; TRBD1 matches 9 bases. The CDR3 totals 17 residues. Germline CDR1 and CDR2: SGDLS and YYNGEE. The V segment lost 0 bases and the J segment 8 bases; nucleotides outside the gene matches: 15. DNA of the CDR3: TGTGCCAGCAGCGTAGGGTCTTGGGACAGGGAGGCGGATCAGCAGTACTTC. As protein: CASSVGSWDREADQQYF.

The chain couples TRBV15 to TRBJ2-2, with 8 bases that match TRBD1. Germline V gene data show CDR1 as LNHNV and CDR2 as YYDKDF (reference sequence). V gave up 1 base and J gave up 5 bases; unmatched junction bases: 0. This CDR3 has 14 residues. The CDR3 here is CATSRGQGTGELFF. CDR3 coding DNA: TGTGCCACCAGCAGAGGACAGGGGACCGGGGAGCTGTTTTTT. Drawing the rest from reference TRBV15 and TRBJ2-2, the complete variable domain is DAMVIQNPRYQVTQFGKPVTLSCSQTLNHNVMYWYQQKSSQAPKLLFHYYDKDFNNEADTPDNFQSRRPNTSFCFLDIRSPGLGDTAMYLCATSRGQGTGELFFGEGSRLTVL.

V gene TRBV6-6 combines with J gene TRBJ1-1, with D tentatively TRBD1 (6 bases). CDR1 and CDR2 (germline): MNHNY, SVGAGI (reference sequence). This CDR3 has 15 residues. V lost 2 bases, J lost 3 bases, and 13 bases lay in between. CDR3 residues: CASSYNPGAYTEAFF. In nucleotides, the CDR3 is TGTGCCAGCAGTTACAATCCGGGGGCTTACACTGAAGCTTTCTTT.

As to this clone: This same CDR3 is encoded by further DNA sequences in the sample. The chain is built from TRBV6-5 and TRBJ2-2; D gene unclear. The germline CDR1 and CDR2 sequences are MNHEY and SVGAGI. Trimming took 4 bases from V and 2 from J, leaving 5 bases between them. This CDR3 comprises 13 residues. The CDR3 coding sequence is TGTGCCAGCAGTTTCACCAACACCGGGGAGCTGTTTTTT. Amino acids: CASSFTNTGELFF.

The V and J genes are TRBV10-2 and TRBJ2-5; the D gene is possibly TRBD1 (7 bases). V lost 7 bases and J lost 7, with 22 bases in between. Germline CDR1 reads WSHSY; CDR2 reads SAAADI. The length of the CDR3 is 15 residues. The CDR3: CASTGDRDWGGTQYF. The CDR3 DNA follows: TGCGCCAGCACCGGCGACAGGGACTGGGGTGGGACCCAGTACTTC.

The V and J genes are TRBV27 and TRBJ2-3; TRBD1 is a possible D gene (6 bases). The V end lost 7 bases, the J end lost 0 bases, and 20 bases lay between the germline ends. From germline, CDR1 is MNHEY and CDR2 SMNVEV (reference sequence). The CDR3 sequence is 17 residues long. For the CDR3, the DNA is TGTGCCAGCAACTCAAATAAGGGGGTTTCTAGCACAGATACGCAGTATTTT. This sequence encodes CASNSNKGVSSTDTQYF.

This chain connects TRBV11-3 to TRBJ2-1; tentatively, D is TRBD2 (6 bases). Germline V CDR1 and CDR2: SGHNT, YENEEA. The CDR3 sequence is 13 residues long. Trimming pared 5 bases from V and 7 bases from J, leaving 12 bases between. In DNA, the CDR3 is TGTGCCAGCAGCCCAATGGGAGGAAATGAGCAGTTCTTC. Protein: CASSPMGGNEQFF. The full variable domain, in which reference TRBV11-3 and TRBJ2-1 provide the parts outside the CDR3, is EAGVVQSPRYKIIEKKQPVAFWCNPISGHNTLYWYLQNLGQGPELLIRYENEEAVDDSQLPKDRFSAERLKGVDSTLKIQPAELGDSAVYLCASSPMGGNEQFFGPGTRLTVL.

V gene TRBV7-8 combines with J gene TRBJ2-1, with D possibly being TRBD1 (6 bases). Germline CDR1 SGHVS, CDR2 FQNEAQ. The CDR3 runs 17 residues. The V and J ends lost 5 bases and 2 bases respectively, with 19 bases between them. CDR3 loop: CASSRILTGPAYNEQFF. The CDR3 DNA reads TGTGCCAGCAGCCGAATATTAACAGGGCCGGCCTACAATGAGCAGTTCTTC.

On this clone: Other DNA sequences in this specimen translate into the identical CDR3. The chain is built from TRBV30 and TRBJ2-7; 7 nucleotides agree with TRBD2. J lost 2 bases, V lost 5 bases, and 3 bases had no gene match. CDR1 is GTSNPN, CDR2 SVGIG, per germline (reference sequence). The CDR3 has 12 amino acids. The CDR3 loop reads CAWGGDTYEQYF. The CDR3 region has the DNA TGTGCCTGGGGGGGGGATACCTACGAGCAGTACTTC.

This clone was seen a single time. V and J are TRBV6-5 and TRBJ1-1; D ambiguous. The V gene lost 8 bases and the J gene lost 1 base, with 17 bases spanning the gap. This CDR3 region has 15 residues. The germline gives CDR1 MNHEY, CDR2 SVGAGI. CDR3 in amino acids: CASGWVYKENTEAFF. The CDR3 DNA reads as TGTGCCAGCGGGTGGGTTTATAAGGAGAACACTGAAGCTTTCTTT.

The chain couples TRBV30 to TRBJ1-2; D may be TRBD1 (6 bases). The germline V gene has CDR1 GTSNPN and CDR2 SVGIG (reference sequence). There are 13 residues in the CDR3. The V gene lost 3 bases and the J gene lost 4 bases, with 12 bases spanning the gap. CDR3 nucleotide sequence: TGTGCCTGGAGAAGGAGGGACACCTATGGCTACACCTTC. Residues: CAWRRRDTYGYTF.

The chain carries TRBV5-6 and TRBJ1-1; no firm D call. The germline V gene encodes CDR1 SGHDT and CDR2 YYEEEE. V lost 0 bases and J 4 bases, leaving 13 bases between the germline ends. This CDR3 has 15 amino acids. CDR3 coding DNA: TGTGCCAGCAGCTTGGGGGCTCAGAGCGGCACTGAAGCTTTCTTT. This encodes CASSLGAQSGTEAFF.

The chain employs TRBV30 and TRBJ2-7; the match to TRBD1 covers 8 bases. The germline V gene has CDR1 GTSNPN and CDR2 SVGIG (reference sequence). The CDR3 runs 18 residues. V was pared by 2 bases and J by 4 bases, with 19 bases of the junction left unmatched. This chain's CDR3 is CAWSLRFAGQGTTYEQYF. The CDR3 nucleotides read TGTGCCTGGAGTCTACGGTTCGCTGGACAGGGCACCACTTACGAGCAGTACTTC.

Only one count was recorded for this clone. Other nucleotide sequences from this sample produce the same CDR3. This rearrangement joins TRBV9 to TRBJ1-1; maybe TRBD1 (6 bases). Trimming shortened V by 0 bases and J by 0 bases, and 9 bases separated the two germline ends. CDR1 is SGDLS and CDR2 is YYNGEE in the germline V gene. The CDR3 has 15 residues. The DNA for the CDR3 is TGTGCCAGCAGCGTAGAGGGGGGGATGAACACTGAAGCTTTCTTT. Protein product: CASSVEGGMNTEAFF.

The chain carries TRBV11-2 and TRBJ2-1; D gene ambiguous. V was shortened by 4 bases and J by 5 bases, with 15 bases between the two germline ends. Germline CDR1 is SGHAT and CDR2 is FQNNGV. The CDR3 contains 15 residues. The CDR3 DNA follows: TGTGCCAGCAGCTCGTCGGACGGATACGACAATGAGCAGTTCTTC. This gives the protein CASSSSDGYDNEQFF.

The chain joins TRBV9 to TRBJ2-7, with 9 bases that match TRBD1. CDR1 SGDLS and CDR2 YYNGEE come from the germline V gene. This CDR3 comprises 13 residues. After removal of 10 bases from V and 3 bases from J, the junction contained 8 bases not matched to a gene. The CDR3 region is CASGDRDNYEQYF. The CDR3 DNA reads TGTGCCTCTGGGGACAGGGATAACTACGAGCAGTACTTC.

The chain uses TRBV27 and TRBJ2-1, with a weak D call TRBD2 (5 bases). Germline V CDR1 and CDR2: MNHEY, SMNVEV (reference sequence). The CDR3 contains 13 residues. Trimming took 5 bases from V and 10 from J, leaving 15 bases between them. CDR3 sequence reads: CASSPSWEQEQFF. For the CDR3, the DNA is TGTGCCAGCAGTCCTTCTTGGGAGCAAGAGCAGTTCTTC.

V usage is TRBV7-6 and J usage is TRBJ1-2; 7 positions agree with TRBD1. Germline V gene sequence: CDR1 SGHVS, CDR2 FNYEAQ. V was clipped by 1 base and J by 3 bases; unmatched bases: 2. The CDR3 is made up of 14 amino acids. The CDR3 spells CASSLDGTDYGYTF. The CDR3, as DNA: TGTGCCAGCAGCTTAGACGGGACAGACTATGGCTACACCTTC.

DNA for the CDR3: TGTGCCAGCAGCTTACGGGACAGGGGAAGTCAGCCCCAGCATTTT. Translation: CASSLRDRGSQPQHF. This chain links TRBV5-5 with TRBJ1-5; 10 positions match TRBD1. CDR3 length: 15 amino acids. Germline CDR1 and CDR2: SGHKS and YYEKEE (reference sequence). V lost 2 bases to trimming and J lost 6 bases; unmatched junction nucleotides: 5.

The chain is built from TRBV2 and TRBJ2-5; D uncertain. The J call may be faulty, since TRBJ2-7 better matches the DNA end. Looked up from germline, CDR1 is SNHLY and CDR2 is FYNNEI. CDR3 length: 13 residues. Written as DNA, the CDR3 is TGTGCCAGCAGTCCCCCAGCCTCCTACGAGCAGTACTTC. It specifies CASSPPASYEQYF.

J is TRBJ2-7 and V is TRBV10-1; 11 bases fit TRBD2. This CDR3 is built from 16 residues. Per germline, CDR1 WNHNN and CDR2 SYGVQD (reference sequence). The V and J ends lost 2 bases and 7 bases, in that order; junction bases with no gene match: 10. This CDR3 is CASSEVSTSGIREQYF. CDR3 in DNA: TGCGCCAGCAGTGAGGTGTCGACTAGCGGGATAAGGGAGCAGTACTTC.

The chain joins TRBV5-6 to TRBJ1-2; D is unresolved. V lost 0 bases, J lost 0 bases, and 6 bases lay in between. The CDR3 length is 14 residues. Germline values: CDR1 SGHDT, CDR2 YYEEEE. CDR3 region: CASSLAVTNYGYTF. The CDR3 DNA is TGTGCCAGCAGCTTGGCGGTTACTAACTATGGCTACACCTTC.

The V call is TRBV5-1, the J call TRBJ1-4; TRBD1 might be the D (5 bases). Germline assignment: CDR1 SGHRS and CDR2 YFSETQ. The CDR3 spans 15 residues. V lost 3 bases, J lost 3 bases, and 12 bases lay in between. CDR3 sequence: CASSSHWGPNEKLFF. In nucleotides, the CDR3 is TGCGCCAGCAGCTCCCACTGGGGCCCTAATGAAAAACTGTTTTTT.

V usage is TRBV9 and J usage is TRBJ1-1; possibly TRBD1 for D (5 bases). Trimming cost V 4 bases and J 3 bases, with 16 bases left between them. The CDR3 has 15 residues. From germline, CDR1 is SGDLS and CDR2 YYNGEE. Written as DNA, the CDR3 is TGTGCCAGCAGCCCGCTCCTGGGGCGGGACACTGAAGCTTTCTTT. This encodes CASSPLLGRDTEAFF. The whole variable domain, remainder taken from reference TRBV9 and TRBJ1-1, is DSGVTQTPKHLITATGQRVTLRCSPRSGDLSVYWYQQSLDQGLQFLIQYYNGEERAKGNILERFSAQQFPDLHSELNLSSLELGDSALYFCASSPLLGRDTEAFFGQGTRLTVV.

This chain links TRBV6-6 with TRBJ2-7, with D tentatively TRBD2 (5 bases). Germline V gene sequence: CDR1 MNHNY, CDR2 SVGAGI (reference sequence). This CDR3 has 14 residues. The V and J ends lost 2 bases and 6 bases respectively, with 14 bases between them. The CDR3 spells CASSYSGVGREQYF. In nucleotides, the CDR3 is TGTGCCAGCAGTTACAGCGGAGTAGGTCGCGAGCAGTACTTC.

The chain combines TRBV4-2 with TRBJ2-1; D gene ambiguous. Trimming removed 0 bases at V and 9 bases at J, with 12 bases between. The CDR3 sequence is 14 residues long. Germline V gene sequence: CDR1 LGHNA, CDR2 YNFKEQ. CDR3 DNA: TGTGCCAGCAGCCAAGAACCAGCCGTGGGTGAGCAGTTCTTC. It encodes CASSQEPAVGEQFF.

V and J are TRBV30 and TRBJ2-7; 7 bases agree with TRBD1. The CDR3 has 15 residues. J lost 5 bases, V lost 1 base, and 11 bases had no gene match. CDR1 is GTSNPN, CDR2 SVGIG, per germline (reference sequence). The CDR3: CAWSDGRQGVHEQYF. CDR3 DNA sequence: TGTGCCTGGAGTGACGGCCGGCAGGGGGTCCACGAGCAGTACTTC.

Regarding this clone: A read error may explain this, as a much larger clone is one base away. This chain uses TRBV5-8 with TRBJ2-7, with D uncertain. CDR3 length: 11 residues. Germline V gene data show CDR1 as SGHTS and CDR2 as YDEGEE. The V end lost 2 bases, the J end lost 5 bases, and 5 bases lay between the germline ends. Written as DNA, the CDR3 is TGTGCCAGCAGCTTTTCCGACGAGCAGTACTTC. Its translation: CASSFSDEQYF.

This chain joins TRBV11-2 and TRBJ1-2; D not certain. V was clipped by 0 bases and J by 14 bases, with 19 bases between them. The CDR3 spans 14 residues. Germline V gene data show CDR1 as SGHAT and CDR2 as FQNNGV. In DNA form, the CDR3 reads TGTGCCAGCAGCTTAGATCTCGGCCGCTCTGTTTTTACCTTC. Protein product: CASSLDLGRSVFTF.

This clone was seen a single time. The rearrangement links TRBV1 to TRBJ2-7. TRBV1 is shown as a pseudogene. The length of the CDR3 is 11 residues. The CDR3 is CTGRHSYEQYF. The DNA of the CDR3 is TGCACCGGACGCCACTCCTACGAGCAGTACTTC.